The T cell receptor beta chain under discussion was sequenced for a study of blood T cells in healthy people across ages. Each donor's blood draw was 8.5 to 10 milliliters of peripheral blood. The CDR3 loop spans 14 amino acids. V was shortened by 2 bases and J by 4 bases, with 15 bases between the two germline ends. Germline values: CDR1 DFQATT, CDR2 SNEGSKA (reference sequence). Primed by a sample-barcoded 5' primer and a J-beta primer mix, a second PCR proceeded for 7 to 11 cycles. CDR3-containing paired-end reads numbered at least 2.5 million in each sample. TCRdb redid the calling of the 5' RACE reads with MiXCR, one entry per CDR3 protein. Of approximately 790,000 distinct CDR3 sequences listed, around 62% are singletons. This clonotype was seen a few times. No antigen is known for it. Study-level findings and limits: More naive CD4+ cells and higher diversity were found in long-lived than in aged donors. What prevented conclusive comparison of naive and antigen-experienced cells was that PBMCs were unsorted.

This TCR was sampled from a man aged 25-45 years in good health. This chain links TRBV20-1 with TRBJ2-7, with D possibly matching TRBD2 (5 bases). Sequenced: blood. DNA of the CDR3: TGCAGTGCTAGACCTCCCCTGGGAGTTTACGAGCAGTACTTC. Encoded protein: CSARPPLGVYEQYF.